A single sample gave rise to the 2 T cell receptor beta chains below, sequenced in a study of T cells in localized non-small cell lung cancer. Assay used: immunoSEQ multiplex PCR; TCRdb lists only in-frame clones, some missing. The sample lists 70,000 to 75,000 clones; about 88% were seen once. Sequencing was performed on peripheral blood, taken before any cancer treatment. Source of these receptors: a female donor older than 55 with stage I lung adenocarcinoma.

This chain links TRBV19 with TRBJ2-2; tentative D call: TRBD1 (6 bases). Per the germline V gene, CDR1 is LNHDA and CDR2 is SQIVND (reference sequence). Trimming took off 0 bases at V and 12 bases at J, with 8 bases between the two ends. The CDR3 runs to 12 residues. CDR3 sequence (DNA): TGTGCCAGTAGTATAGACCAGGGGCAGCTGTTTTTT. Protein sequence: CASSIDQGQLFF.

The chain joins TRBV11-2 to TRBJ2-1; TRBD2 is a possible D gene (5 bases). V was pared by 5 bases and J by 0 bases, with 11 bases between. The CDR3 runs to 15 residues. Germline CDR1 SGHAT, CDR2 FQNNGV. This CDR3 reads CASSQDGNSYNEQFF. Written as DNA, the CDR3 is TGTGCCAGCAGCCAGGACGGGAACTCCTACAATGAGCAGTTCTTC. The complete variable domain, with remaining parts taken from reference TRBV11-2 and TRBJ2-1, reads EAGVAQSPRYKIIEKRQSVAFWCNPISGHATLYWYQQILGQGPKLLIQFQNNGVVDDSQLPKDRFSAERLKGVDSTLKIQPAKLEDSAVYLCASSQDGNSYNEQFFGPGTRLTVL.